Below, 21 T cell receptor beta chains from the same sample are listed, as sequenced in a study of T cell responses to AZD1222 COVID-19 vaccine. Here immunoSEQ multiplex PCR was the method, and the copy in TCRdb shows in-frame clones only, minus some. The table includes 150,000 to 200,000 clones, just over 90% detected once. The specimen comprised peripheral blood, sampled 28 days after the second AZD1222 dose. The receptors come from an adult who received the AZD1222 COVID-19 vaccine.

The chain links TRBV19 to TRBJ1-2, with a possible D match to TRBD1 (5 bases). This CDR3 is 13 amino acids long. V was shortened by 6 bases and J by 4 bases, with 12 bases between the two germline ends. Looked up from germline, CDR1 is LNHDA and CDR2 is SQIVND (reference sequence). As DNA, the CDR3 is TGTGCCAGTAGACTAGGGGAAGTCTATGGCTACACCTTC. Residues: CASRLGEVYGYTF. Looking up the rest from reference TRBV19 and TRBJ1-2 gives the full variable domain: DGGITQSPKYLFRKEGQNVTLSCEQNLNHDAMYWYRQDPGQGLRLIYYSQIVNDFQKGDIAEGYSVSREKKESFPLTVTSAQKNPTAFYLCASRLGEVYGYTFGSGTRLTVV.

The V and J genes are TRBV5-6 and TRBJ1-5, with no clear D. V lost 5 bases to trimming and J lost 0 bases, with 9 bases between them. Germline CDR1 reads SGHDT; CDR2 reads YYEEEE. The CDR3 runs to 14 residues. This CDR3 is CASSRGYSNQPQHF. CDR3 nucleotides: TGTGCCAGCAGTCGGGGTTATAGCAATCAGCCCCAGCATTTT.

CDR3 residues: CASIGMRRNYGYTF. The CDR3 coding sequence is TGTGCCAGTATCGGGATGAGACGGAACTATGGCTACACCTTC. The chain uses TRBV19 and TRBJ1-2, with D hard to call. Trimming stripped 7 bases from V and 2 bases from J, with 14 bases between. CDR1 and CDR2 (germline): LNHDA, SQIVND (reference sequence). The CDR3 sequence is 14 residues long. Using reference TRBV19 and TRBJ1-2 for the parts outside the CDR3, the full variable domain is DGGITQSPKYLFRKEGQNVTLSCEQNLNHDAMYWYRQDPGQGLRLIYYSQIVNDFQKGDIAEGYSVSREKKESFPLTVTSAQKNPTAFYLCASIGMRRNYGYTFGSGTRLTVV.

The rearrangement joins TRBV28 to TRBJ2-1; the match to TRBD2 covers 9 bases. V lost 3 bases to trimming and J lost 4 bases; unmatched junction nucleotides: 7. Germline values: CDR1 MDHEN, CDR2 SYDVKM. The CDR3 consists of 16 residues. Here the CDR3 reads CASSLRRGRGYNEQFF. The CDR3 DNA reads TGTGCCAGCAGTTTGAGGCGCGGGAGGGGGTACAATGAGCAGTTCTTC.

V usage is TRBV27 and J usage is TRBJ1-6; D not certain. Trimming stripped 8 bases from V and 3 bases from J, with 8 bases between. Germline V gives CDR1 MNHEY, CDR2 SMNVEV (reference sequence). The CDR3 runs 13 residues. CDR3 coding DNA: TGTGCCAGCTCAAGGGTCTATAATTCACCCCTCCACTTT. Translating gives CASSRVYNSPLHF.

This clone has ten or more counts. The rearrangement joins TRBV30 to TRBJ1-1; D not certain. The CDR3 loop spans 12 amino acids. The V gene lost 5 bases and the J gene lost 0 bases, with 7 bases spanning the gap. Germline CDR1 and CDR2: GTSNPN and SVGIG (reference sequence). CDR3 loop: CAWLRLNTEAFF. In DNA form, the CDR3 reads TGTGCCTGGTTACGGTTGAACACTGAAGCTTTCTTT.

The chain's CDR3 is CASSNPKTGGNYGYTF. In DNA form, the CDR3 reads TGTGCCAGCAGTAACCCCAAGACAGGGGGCAACTATGGCTACACCTTC. The chain links TRBV2 to TRBJ1-2; 10 bases map to TRBD1. CDR3 length: 16 amino acids. The V segment lost 5 bases and the J segment 2 bases; nucleotides outside the gene matches: 8. Looked up from germline, CDR1 is SNHLY and CDR2 is FYNNEI.

This clone was observed a single time. V usage is TRBV18 and J usage is TRBJ2-7; the D gene is possibly TRBD1 (6 bases). CDR3 length: 14 residues. The germline CDR1 and CDR2 sequences are KGHSH and LQKENI. V was shortened by 5 bases and J by 6 bases, with 17 bases between the two germline ends. CDR3 region: CASSTDRWGLEQYF. The CDR3 DNA is TGTGCCAGCTCAACCGACAGGTGGGGCCTCGAGCAGTACTTC.

The chain employs TRBV3-1 (or the pseudogene TRBV3-2) and TRBJ1-3; D is unclear. The CDR3 runs 15 residues. The V end lost 9 bases, the J end lost 0 bases, and 15 bases lay between the germline ends. In germline, CDR1 is LGHDT, CDR2 YNNKEL (reference sequence). This CDR3 reads CASTEDRYSGNTIYF. The DNA for the CDR3 is TGTGCCAGTACTGAGGACCGCTACTCTGGAAACACCATATATTTT.

CDR3 sequence (DNA): TGTGCCAGCAGCTTAGTTCAAAACACCGGGGAGCTGTTTTTT. Translated: CASSLVQNTGELFF. The chain joins TRBV11-2 to TRBJ2-2; D is ambiguous. Germline-derived CDR1 and CDR2 are SGHAT and FQNNGV. V dropped 1 base and J dropped 2 bases, with 5 bases sitting between them. The CDR3 is made up of 14 amino acids.

The genes are TRBV7-9 and TRBJ1-6; D gene ambiguous. V lost 0 bases and J lost 7, with 7 bases in between. Germline assignment: CDR1 SEHNR and CDR2 FQNEAQ (reference sequence). This CDR3 is built from 14 residues. The CDR3 here is CASSLAPGNSPLHF. CDR3 coding DNA: TGTGCCAGCAGCTTAGCGCCTGGGAATTCACCCCTCCACTTT.

V gene TRBV29-1 combines with J gene TRBJ1-2; D remains ambiguous. Germline values: CDR1 SQVTM, CDR2 ANQGSEA. The CDR3 extends over 11 amino acids. V lost 3 bases and J lost 4, with 6 bases in between. The CDR3 here is CSVDSSYGYTF. The CDR3 coding sequence is TGCAGCGTTGACAGTTCCTATGGCTACACCTTC.

This clone was seen a few times. This rearrangement joins TRBV7-2 to TRBJ2-7; 8 bases fit TRBD1. V gave up 1 base and J gave up 4 bases; unmatched junction bases: 15. The germline V gene has CDR1 SGHTA and CDR2 FQGNSA. The length of the CDR3 is 18 residues. In nucleotides, the CDR3 is TGTGCCAGCAGCTTAGAGGGGACCCATCCGACAGGGGTATACGAGCAGTACTTC. This gives the protein CASSLEGTHPTGVYEQYF.

This sequence joins TRBV5-1 and TRBJ1-2; no reliable D call. Looked up from germline, CDR1 is SGHRS and CDR2 is YFSETQ. Trimming took off 5 bases at V and 0 bases at J, with 8 bases between the two ends. CDR3 length: 13 residues. As DNA, the CDR3 is TGCGCCAGCAGTGATACAGCTAACTATGGCTACACCTTC. Translating it yields CASSDTANYGYTF.

The rearrangement uses TRBV14 and TRBJ2-1, with D tentatively TRBD1 (5 bases). Per the germline V gene, CDR1 is SGHDN and CDR2 is FVKESK. The CDR3 runs 16 residues. Between the trimmed V and J ends, which lost 3 bases and 5 bases, there was a span of 17 bases. The CDR3 nucleotides read TGTGCCAGCAGCCACCATGGATCTATCAGGGACAATGAGCAGTTCTTC. This encodes CASSHHGSIRDNEQFF.

The chain employs TRBV6-5 and TRBJ2-1, with 7 bases aligning to TRBD1. V trimming: 6 bases; J trimming: 6 bases; junction bases outside the gene matches: 2. CDR3 length: 12 residues. The germline gives CDR1 MNHEY, CDR2 SVGAGI. The CDR3 DNA reads as TGTGCCAGCAGCCGACAGGGCAATGAGCAGTTCTTC. Translation: CASSRQGNEQFF.

The chain combines TRBV14 with TRBJ1-2, with a tentative D call TRBD1 (5 bases). Trimming shortened V by 6 bases and J by 0 bases, and 8 bases separated the two germline ends. Germline V gene sequence: CDR1 SGHDN, CDR2 FVKESK. The CDR3 is made up of 13 amino acids. Here the CDR3 DNA reads TGTGCCAGCAGTCGACAGCCTAACTATGGCTACACCTTC. It yields the protein CASSRQPNYGYTF.

V and J are TRBV12-3 or TRBV12-4 and TRBJ1-2; the match to TRBD1 covers 7 bases. With 6 bases clipped from V and 4 bases from J, the junction kept 5 bases outside the gene matches. This CDR3 comprises 13 residues. The CDR3 sequence is CASRLGTAYGYTF. CDR3 DNA: TGTGCCAGCAGACTAGGGACAGCCTATGGCTACACCTTC.

This clone was observed a single time. The rearrangement joins TRBV27 to TRBJ2-1, with D tentatively TRBD2 (5 bases). Trimming removed 6 bases at V and 5 bases at J, with 11 bases between. Germline-derived CDR1 and CDR2 are MNHEY and SMNVEV (reference sequence). This CDR3 region has 13 residues. The CDR3 DNA reads as TGTGCCAGCAGACGGACTGCAAACAATGAGCAGTTCTTC. Its translation: CASRRTANNEQFF.

The count of this clone is one. V is TRBV19 and J is TRBJ1-4; no clear D. V lost 3 bases, J lost 4 bases, and 9 bases lay in between. This CDR3 contains 14 residues. Germline V gives CDR1 LNHDA, CDR2 SQIVND (reference sequence). The CDR3: CASSMIWGNEKLFF. The CDR3 region has the DNA TGTGCCAGTAGTATGATCTGGGGTAATGAAAAACTGTTTTTT.

This clone was picked up a small number of times. CDR3 protein: CASSGGGANVLTF. DNA for the CDR3: TGCGCCAGCAGTGGTGGAGGGGCCAACGTCCTGACTTTC. The chain is built from TRBV10-1 and TRBJ2-6; no definite D call. Per the germline V gene, CDR1 is WNHNN and CDR2 is SYGVQD (reference sequence). The CDR3 is 13 amino acids. V lost 4 bases to trimming and J lost 4 bases, with 5 bases between them.